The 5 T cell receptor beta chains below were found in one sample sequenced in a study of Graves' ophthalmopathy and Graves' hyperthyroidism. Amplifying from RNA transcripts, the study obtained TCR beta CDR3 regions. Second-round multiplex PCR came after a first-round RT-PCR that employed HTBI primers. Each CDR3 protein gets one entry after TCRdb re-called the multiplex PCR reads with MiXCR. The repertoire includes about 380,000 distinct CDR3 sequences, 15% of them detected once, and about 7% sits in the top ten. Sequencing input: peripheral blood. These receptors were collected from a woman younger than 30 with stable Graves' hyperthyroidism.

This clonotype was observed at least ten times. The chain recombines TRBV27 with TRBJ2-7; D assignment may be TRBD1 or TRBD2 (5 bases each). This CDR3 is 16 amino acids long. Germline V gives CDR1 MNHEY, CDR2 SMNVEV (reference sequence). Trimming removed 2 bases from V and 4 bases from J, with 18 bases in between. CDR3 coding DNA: TGTGCCAGCAGTTTAAGGGCGGGTCCTTGGGGGTACGAGCAGTACTTC. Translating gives CASSLRAGPWGYEQYF.

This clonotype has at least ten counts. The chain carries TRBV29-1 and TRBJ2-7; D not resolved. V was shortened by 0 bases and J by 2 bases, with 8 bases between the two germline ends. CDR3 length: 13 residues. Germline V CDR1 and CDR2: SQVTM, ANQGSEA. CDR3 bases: TGCAGCGTTGAAGATCGTGGGGCCTACGAGCAGTACTTC. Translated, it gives CSVEDRGAYEQYF.

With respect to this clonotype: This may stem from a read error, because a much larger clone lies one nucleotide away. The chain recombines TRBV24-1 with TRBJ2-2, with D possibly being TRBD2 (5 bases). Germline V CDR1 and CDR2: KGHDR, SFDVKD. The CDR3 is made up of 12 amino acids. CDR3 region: CATSDLSGELCF. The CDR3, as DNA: TGTGCCACCAGTGATTTATCCGGGGAGCTGTGTTTT.

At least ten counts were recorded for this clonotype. Here the CDR3 reads CASSREGLYGEQYF. The CDR3 DNA sequence: TGTGCCAGCAGCAGAGAGGGGCTGTACGGCGAGCAGTACTTC. This chain joins TRBV7-9 and TRBJ2-7, with D possibly called TRBD1 or TRBD2 (5 bases each). Germline loops: CDR1 SEHNR, CDR2 FQNEAQ (reference sequence). V was pared by 5 bases and J by 6 bases, with 17 bases between. This CDR3 spans 14 amino acids.

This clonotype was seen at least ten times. DNA of the CDR3: TGCAGTGCCTTCATACAGGGATTGAACACTGAAGCTTTCTTT. Amino acid sequence: CSAFIQGLNTEAFF. The chain carries TRBV20-1 and TRBJ1-1; tentatively, D is TRBD1 (6 bases). This CDR3 region has 14 residues. Germline V gives CDR1 DFQATT, CDR2 SNEGSKA (reference sequence). V lost 6 bases and J 0 bases, leaving 14 bases between the germline ends.